Sequencing of this T cell receptor (beta chain) was carried out in a study of T-cell reconstitution after alpha-beta-depleted transplantation in children. In regard to this clonotype: Its antigen is still unknown.

Germline values: CDR1 SEHNR, CDR2 FQNEAQ (reference sequence). Deletions cut 3 bases from V and 1 base from J, with 16 bases between. The CDR3 covers 17 residues. As it was prepared, the TCRbeta library received unique molecular identifiers. In TCRdb, the PCR reads were re-called with MiXCR into one record per CDR3 protein. Of 250,000 to 400,000 distinct CDR3 sequences listed, approximately 23% are singletons. Broader study findings: T-cell numbers and diversity one year post-transplant derived largely from freshly generated T cells.

This sequence was found in a male patient between 10 and 17 years old who had a stem cell transplant for acute lymphoblastic leukemia, so the T cells may come from the graft donor. The chain carries TRBV7-9 and TRBJ2-4; the D gene is possibly TRBD2 (6 bases). This sample comprised PBMCs, mostly from graft donor cells, obtained 180 days after TCRalphabeta/CD19-depleted stem cell transplant. The CDR3 sequence: CASSFSKSGRAKNIQYF. CDR3 sequence (DNA): TGTGCCAGCAGCTTTTCTAAATCGGGGAGGGCCAAAAACATTCAGTACTTC.